The 9 T cell receptor beta chains below were found in one sample sequenced in a study of blood T cell repertoires in COVID-19. Here immunoSEQ multiplex PCR was the method, and the copy in TCRdb shows in-frame clones only, minus some. The repertoire holds under 120,000 clones, roughly 71% seen once, with approximately 6.3% in the top ten. Sequenced sample: peripheral blood. These receptor sequences come from a man older than 75 with acute or convalescent COVID-19.

This rearrangement joins TRBV10-3 to TRBJ1-6; perhaps TRBD1 as D (5 bases). With 0 bases removed from V and 0 bases from J, the gap between germline ends came to 12 bases. This CDR3 spans 18 amino acids. Germline CDR1 ENHRY, CDR2 SYGVKD. The CDR3 bases are TGTGCCATCAGTGAGTCGAGGGGCGGGAGCTCCTATAATTCACCCCTCCACTTT. Translating gives CAISESRGGSSYNSPLHF.

This chain joins TRBV4-1 and TRBJ1-6; no reliable D call. The V end lost 0 bases, the J end lost 10 bases, and 19 bases lay between the germline ends. The CDR3 extends over 17 amino acids. Per the germline V gene, CDR1 is MGHRA and CDR2 is YSYEKL. This chain's CDR3 is CASSQDSSAGIWSPLHF. CDR3 in DNA: TGCGCCAGCAGCCAAGATTCCTCGGCAGGAATTTGGTCACCCCTCCACTTT.

J is TRBJ2-3 and V is TRBV14; D is unresolved. Trimming removed 5 bases from V and 1 base from J, with 7 bases in between. The germline V gene encodes CDR1 SGHDN and CDR2 FVKESK. CDR3 length equals 13 residues. Written as DNA, the CDR3 is TGTGCCAGCAGCAAGAGCGGCACAGATACGCAGTATTTT. The encoded protein is CASSKSGTDTQYF.

The chain combines TRBV24-1 with TRBJ2-1; the D gene is possibly TRBD1 (6 bases). Germline loops: CDR1 KGHDR, CDR2 SFDVKD. V was clipped by 1 base and J by 6 bases, with 18 bases between them. CDR3 length equals 17 residues. The CDR3 nucleotides are TGTGCCACCAGTGATTTCGTAAGCGGCAGGGGCCTCAATGAGCAGTTCTTC. Protein product: CATSDFVSGRGLNEQFF.

The chain couples TRBV7-3 to TRBJ2-1; 9 bases agree with TRBD2. Trimming removed 2 bases from V and 7 bases from J; junction bases left unmatched: 3. The CDR3 is made up of 14 amino acids. CDR1 and CDR2 from the germline V gene are SGHTA and FQGTGA. The CDR3 DNA is TGTGCCAGCAGCTTATTAACTAGCGGGAATGAGCAGTTCTTC. It yields the protein CASSLLTSGNEQFF.

The chain employs TRBV19 and TRBJ2-6; TRBD1 aligns across 9 bases. The V gene's germline CDR1 is LNHDA and CDR2 SQIVND (reference sequence). The CDR3 is 18 amino acids. V trimming: 5 bases; J trimming: 2 bases; junction bases outside the gene matches: 10. CDR3: CASSSPGTGFTGANVLTF. The CDR3 coding sequence is TGTGCCAGTAGTTCACCCGGGACAGGGTTTACTGGGGCCAACGTCCTGACTTTC.

This clone was found a few times. V usage is TRBV6-2 or TRBV6-3 and J usage is TRBJ1-5, with 7 bases matching TRBD1. V lost 2 bases to trimming and J lost 5 bases; unmatched junction nucleotides: 0. The germline V gene has CDR1 MNHEY and CDR2 SVGEGT. The CDR3 is 13 amino acids. The CDR3 loop reads CASSYRGHQPQHF. DNA of the CDR3: TGTGCCAGCAGTTACAGGGGGCATCAGCCCCAGCATTTT.

The J gene is TRBJ1-4, the V gene TRBV28; D gene uncertain. CDR1 is MDHEN and CDR2 is SYDVKM in the germline V gene. V was cut by 6 bases and J by 8 bases, with 16 bases left in between. This CDR3 comprises 14 residues. CDR3 in amino acids: CASRALRLVEKLFF. The CDR3 region has the DNA TGTGCCAGCAGGGCGCTGAGACTCGTGGAAAAACTGTTTTTT.

This rearrangement joins TRBV5-5 to TRBJ2-2; TRBD2 might be the D (5 bases). Deletions cut 1 base from V and 5 bases from J, with 18 bases between. The CDR3 loop spans 17 amino acids. Germline CDR1 and CDR2: SGHKS and YYEKEE (reference sequence). The CDR3 DNA reads as TGTGCCAGCAGCTTGAGCCTAGCCGAAGGGAGTACCGGGGAGCTGTTTTTT. This sequence encodes CASSLSLAEGSTGELFF.